This TCR beta chain was observed in a study of beta chain features in type 1 diabetes. Findings and limits, study-wide: For patients and controls alike, PCR might favor shorter templates to the same degree.

Since all of the isolated RNA was reverse transcribed, expressed TCRB transcripts were what got sequenced. TCRdb's table, derived via immunoSEQ multiplex PCR, lists solely in-frame clones and lacks some. The data contain roughly 610,000 clones, around 15% of them singletons. Per germline, CDR1 MDHEN and CDR2 SYDVKM. The ends lost 5 bases at V and 5 bases at J; junction bases unmatched: 11. The CDR3 covers 16 residues. A remark on this clone: The antigen is undetermined.

The chain has TRBV28 and TRBJ2-7, with TRBD1 matching over 11 bases. The sequenced sample was naive CD4+ T cells from blood. This clonotype originated in a man between 18 and 35 years old in good health. The CDR3 bases are TGTGCCAGCAGTCTAGATCGATGGACAGGGGGCGACGAGCAGTACTTC. It yields the protein CASSLDRWTGGDEQYF.